The source of this TCR beta chain is a study of T cell clones after liver transplantation (dated by TCRdb to between 2018 and 2021). With respect to the entire study: Samples were obtained from ITN030ST, a randomized trial in which withdrawal of immunosuppression was attempted within 2 years of liver transplantation. After a pre-transplant mixed lymphocyte reaction, TCRbeta sequencing was used to pinpoint donor-reactive T cell clones, which were subsequently tracked in post-transplant blood. As an antigen-independent comparator for donor-reactive sequences, third party-reactive TCRbeta sequences were also identified from pre-transplant MLRs. Of the eight recipients, a few were HCV-positive, while the remaining recipients had been transplanted for non-autoimmune, non-viral indications. The subjects received no induction therapy and were kept on standard immunosuppression until randomization at 12-24 months post-transplant. Tolerance meant complete immunosuppression withdrawal for at least one year without liver enzymes rising beyond twice the upper limit of normal. Blood samples were collected pre-transplant, then pre-randomization ahead of withdrawal, and finally post-randomization once withdrawal had either been completed or failed. Of the 8 liver transplant recipients making up the studied cohort, 3 were classified as tolerant and 5 as non-tolerant.

Unstimulated PBMCs, after thawing, were stained for CD3, CD4 and CD8 and then FACS-sorted into CD3+CD4+ and CD3+CD8+ populations. All 8 studied subjects were randomized to withdrawal of immunosuppression. Genomic DNA was isolated with the Qiagen DNeasy Blood and Tissue Kit. What the study reported, not specific to this receptor: Low numbers of available donor cells limited the measurable donor-reactive repertoire in a couple of subjects. When repertoire turnover was taken into account, detection of donor-reactive sequences was significantly reduced in 7 of 8 subjects for CD4 and in 8 of 8 subjects for CD8. Donor-reactive sequences decreased more than third party-reactive sequences, which suggests partial antigen-specific deletion that was not related to withdrawal success. The conclusions were considered preliminary, being limited by small, heterogeneous patient numbers and non-standardized post-transplant time points. Because no allograft tissue specimens were available, donor-reactive T cells may have migrated into the graft instead of being deleted. Circulating donor-reactive CD4 TCRbeta sequences fell significantly post-transplant in most of the 8 subjects, irrespective of tolerance or HCV status.

From cysteine to phenylalanine, the CDR3 is 11 amino acids long. The sequence is cut down to CDR3 DNA, 33 bases in frame from base 1. V was cut back by 4 bases and J by 10 bases, leaving a gap of 12 bases between them. Per the germline V gene, SGHDT is the CDR1 and YYEEEE is the CDR2. A word on this clone: This clone's antigen is unknown. The record has no base qualities; no much larger clone is one base away.

High-throughput TCRbeta CDR3 sequencing of frozen genomic DNA was performed by immunoSEQ, including PCR amplification, mapping, bias correction and internal controls. In the paper's pipeline: Productive rearrangements were retained, and unique TCRbeta sequences were defined by the CDR3 nucleotide sequence together with the V and J gene. For classification of a sequence as donor-reactive, at least 5-fold expansion in CFSE-low cells relative to unstimulated pre-transplant cells and a frequency of at least 0.01% were required. To ensure at least 90% detection power, minimum frequency thresholds were set for each subject based on that subject's lowest-template unstimulated sample. Jensen-Shannon divergence between the top 1000 TCRbeta sequences post-transplant and pre-transplant was used to measure repertoire turnover. Two-sided Fisher's exact tests were used to test for changes in the detection of donor-reactive sequences. TCRdb took over this immuneACCESS table, retaining in-frame rearrangements with V and J assigned. Such tables are incomplete; in checked studies, under half of the missing clones stem from an unresolved V gene, and the remainder is unexplained. From that table come the V and J calls and clone size; the DNA was used to work out D and trimming. This sample lists roughly 80,000 clones; around four fifths were detected once. In total, the top ten clones hold 2.8% of the sample.

This receptor was identified in a human patient who received a liver transplant. The graft donor may be the source of some T cells after a transplant. The chain is assembled from TRBV5-6 and TRBJ2-7; the D gene identity is not certain. Sequenced material: CD4+ T cells from blood, taken at the 22-month timepoint. The DNA reads TGTGCCAGCAGCCAAGGTTCTTCTCAGTACTTC. Its translation is CASSQGSSQYF.